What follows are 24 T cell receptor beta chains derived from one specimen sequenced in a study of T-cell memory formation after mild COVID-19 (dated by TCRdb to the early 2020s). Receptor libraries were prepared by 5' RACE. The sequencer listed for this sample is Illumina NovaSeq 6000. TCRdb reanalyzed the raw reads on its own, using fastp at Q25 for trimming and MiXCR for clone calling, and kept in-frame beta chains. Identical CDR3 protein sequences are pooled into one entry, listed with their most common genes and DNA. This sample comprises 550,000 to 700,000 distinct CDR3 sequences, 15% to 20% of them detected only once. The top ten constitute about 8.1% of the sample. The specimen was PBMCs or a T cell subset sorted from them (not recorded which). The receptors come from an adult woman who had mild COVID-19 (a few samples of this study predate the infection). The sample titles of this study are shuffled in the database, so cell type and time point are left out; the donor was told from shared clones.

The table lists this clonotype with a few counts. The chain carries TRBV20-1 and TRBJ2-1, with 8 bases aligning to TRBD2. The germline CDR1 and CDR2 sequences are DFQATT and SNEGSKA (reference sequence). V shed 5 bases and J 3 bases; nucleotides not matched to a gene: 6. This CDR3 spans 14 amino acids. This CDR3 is CSAPRSGNYNEQFF. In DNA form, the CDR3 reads TGCAGTGCTCCCCGTAGCGGGAACTACAATGAGCAGTTCTTC.

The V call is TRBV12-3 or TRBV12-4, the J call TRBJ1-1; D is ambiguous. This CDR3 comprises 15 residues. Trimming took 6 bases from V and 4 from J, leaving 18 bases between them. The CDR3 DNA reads TGTGCCAGCAGGTCCCTGGGAGGGAAGGGCACTGAAGCTTTCTTT. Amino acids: CASRSLGGKGTEAFF.

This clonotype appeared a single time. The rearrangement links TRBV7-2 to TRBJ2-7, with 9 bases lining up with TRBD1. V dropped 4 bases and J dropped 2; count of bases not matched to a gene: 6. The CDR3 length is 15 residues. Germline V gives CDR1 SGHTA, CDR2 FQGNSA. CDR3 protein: CASSSGQGNPYEQYF. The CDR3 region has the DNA TGTGCCAGCAGCTCGGGACAGGGCAACCCCTACGAGCAGTACTTC.

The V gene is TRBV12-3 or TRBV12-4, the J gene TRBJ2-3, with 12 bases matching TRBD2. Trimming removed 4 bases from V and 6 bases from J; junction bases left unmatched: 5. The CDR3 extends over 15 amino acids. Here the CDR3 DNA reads TGTGCCAGCAGTTCCTCTAGCGGGGGGGCGGATACGCAGTATTTT. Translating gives CASSSSSGGADTQYF.

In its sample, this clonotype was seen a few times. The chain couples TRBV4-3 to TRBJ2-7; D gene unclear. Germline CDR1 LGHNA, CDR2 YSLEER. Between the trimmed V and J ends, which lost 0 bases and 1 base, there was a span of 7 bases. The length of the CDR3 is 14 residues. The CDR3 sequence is CASSQDVVSYEQYF. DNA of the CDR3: TGCGCCAGCAGCCAAGATGTAGTATCCTACGAGCAGTACTTC.

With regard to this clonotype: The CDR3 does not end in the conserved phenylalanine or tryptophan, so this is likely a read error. CDR3 nucleotides: TGTGCCAGCAGCTTTATCCCAGGGTCAGGGAATGAGCAGTTCTTA. Amino acid sequence: CASSFIPGSGNEQFL. This chain connects TRBV7-9 to TRBJ2-1; maybe TRBD1 (5 bases). The CDR3 totals 15 residues. Germline V gene sequence: CDR1 SEHNR, CDR2 FQNEAQ (reference sequence). Trimming took 3 bases from V and 7 from J, leaving 16 bases between them.

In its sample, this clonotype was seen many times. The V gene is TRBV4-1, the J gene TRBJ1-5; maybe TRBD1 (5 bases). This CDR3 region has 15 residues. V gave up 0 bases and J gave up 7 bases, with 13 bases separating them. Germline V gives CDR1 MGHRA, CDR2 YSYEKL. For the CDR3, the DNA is TGCGCCAGCAGCCAAGAGATAGGGGCCGGGCAGCCCCAGCATTTT. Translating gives CASSQEIGAGQPQHF.

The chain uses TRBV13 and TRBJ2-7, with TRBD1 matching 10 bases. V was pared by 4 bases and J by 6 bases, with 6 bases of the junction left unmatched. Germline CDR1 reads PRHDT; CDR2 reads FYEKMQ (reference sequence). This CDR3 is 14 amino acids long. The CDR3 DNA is TGTGCCAGCAGCTCCCGGGACAGGGGATCCGAGCAGTACTTC. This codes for CASSSRDRGSEQYF.

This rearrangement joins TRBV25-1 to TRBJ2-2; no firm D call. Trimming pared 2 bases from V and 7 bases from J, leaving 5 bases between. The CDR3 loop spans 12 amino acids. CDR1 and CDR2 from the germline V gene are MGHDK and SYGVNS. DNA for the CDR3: TGTGCCAGCAGTGAACTCTACGGGGAGCTGTTTTTT. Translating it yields CASSELYGELFF.

The CDR3 bases are TGCAGTGCTACCCGGACAGATATGAACACTGAAGCTTTCTTT. This codes for CSATRTDMNTEAFF. The chain has TRBV20-1 and TRBJ1-1, with D perhaps matching TRBD1 (6 bases). CDR3 length: 14 residues. V was cut by 4 bases and J by 0 bases, with 12 bases left in between. The V gene's germline CDR1 is DFQATT and CDR2 SNEGSKA (reference sequence).

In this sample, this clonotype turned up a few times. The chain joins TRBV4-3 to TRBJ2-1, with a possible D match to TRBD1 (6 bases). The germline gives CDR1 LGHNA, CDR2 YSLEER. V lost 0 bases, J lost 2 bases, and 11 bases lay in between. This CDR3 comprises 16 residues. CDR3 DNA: TGCGCCAGCAGCCAAGATCAGGACAGCACCTACAATGAGCAGTTCTTC. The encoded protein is CASSQDQDSTYNEQFF.

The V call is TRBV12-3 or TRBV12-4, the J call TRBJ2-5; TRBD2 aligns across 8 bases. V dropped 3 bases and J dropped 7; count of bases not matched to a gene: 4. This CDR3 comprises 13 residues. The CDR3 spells CASSFLLAGTQYF. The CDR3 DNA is TGTGCCAGCAGTTTTCTCCTAGCGGGGACCCAGTACTTC.

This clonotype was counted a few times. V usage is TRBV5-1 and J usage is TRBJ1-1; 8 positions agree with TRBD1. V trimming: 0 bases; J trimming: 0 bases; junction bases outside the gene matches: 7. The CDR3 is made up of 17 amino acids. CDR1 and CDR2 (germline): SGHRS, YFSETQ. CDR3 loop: CASSLVAGQGLNTEAFF. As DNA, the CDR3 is TGCGCCAGCAGCTTGGTCGCCGGACAGGGCTTGAACACTGAAGCTTTCTTT.

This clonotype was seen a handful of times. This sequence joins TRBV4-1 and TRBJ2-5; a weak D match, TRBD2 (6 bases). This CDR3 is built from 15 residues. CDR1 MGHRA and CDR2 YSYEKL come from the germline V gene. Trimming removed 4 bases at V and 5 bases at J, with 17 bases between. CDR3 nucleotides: TGCGCCAGCAGCCCGCAGGACTATTCGCGGGAGACCCAGTACTTC. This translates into CASSPQDYSRETQYF.

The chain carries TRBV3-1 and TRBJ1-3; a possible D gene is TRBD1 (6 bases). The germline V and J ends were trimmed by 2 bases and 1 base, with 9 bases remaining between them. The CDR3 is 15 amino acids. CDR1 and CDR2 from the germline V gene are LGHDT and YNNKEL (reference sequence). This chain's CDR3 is CASSQPTGSGNTIYF. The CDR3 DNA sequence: TGTGCCAGCAGCCAACCTACAGGGTCTGGAAACACCATATATTTT.

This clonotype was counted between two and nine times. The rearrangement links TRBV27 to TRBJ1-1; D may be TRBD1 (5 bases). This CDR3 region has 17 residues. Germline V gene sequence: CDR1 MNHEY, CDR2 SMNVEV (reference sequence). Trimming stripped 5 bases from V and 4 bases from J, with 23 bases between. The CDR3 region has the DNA TGTGCCAGCAGTCGCATTATGCCCGGAGGGACGGGCACTGAAGCTTTCTTT. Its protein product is CASSRIMPGGTGTEAFF.

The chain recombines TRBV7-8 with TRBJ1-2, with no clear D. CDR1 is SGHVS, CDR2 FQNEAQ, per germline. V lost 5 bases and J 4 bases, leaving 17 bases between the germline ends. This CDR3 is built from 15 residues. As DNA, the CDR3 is TGTGCCAGCAGCCCCGGACCCCGAGATAGCTATGGCTACACCTTC. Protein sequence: CASSPGPRDSYGYTF.

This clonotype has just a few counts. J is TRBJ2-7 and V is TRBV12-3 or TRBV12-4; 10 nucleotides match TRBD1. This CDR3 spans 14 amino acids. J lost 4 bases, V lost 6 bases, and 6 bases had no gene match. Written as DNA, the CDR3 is TGTGCCAGCAGCGGGGACAGGGGTAAATACGAGCAGTACTTC. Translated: CASSGDRGKYEQYF.

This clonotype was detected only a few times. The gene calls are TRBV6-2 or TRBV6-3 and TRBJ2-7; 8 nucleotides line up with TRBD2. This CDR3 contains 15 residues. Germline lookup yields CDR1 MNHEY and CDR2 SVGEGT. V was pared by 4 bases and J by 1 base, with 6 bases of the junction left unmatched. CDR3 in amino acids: CASSSSAGASYEQYF. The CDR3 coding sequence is TGTGCCAGCAGTTCTTCAGCGGGAGCGTCCTACGAGCAGTACTTC.

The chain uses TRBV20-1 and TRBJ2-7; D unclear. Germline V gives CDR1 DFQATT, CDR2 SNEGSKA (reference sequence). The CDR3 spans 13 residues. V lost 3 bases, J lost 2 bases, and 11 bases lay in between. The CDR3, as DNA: TGCAGTGCTAGGACACAGCCGACCTACGAGCAGTACTTC. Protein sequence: CSARTQPTYEQYF.

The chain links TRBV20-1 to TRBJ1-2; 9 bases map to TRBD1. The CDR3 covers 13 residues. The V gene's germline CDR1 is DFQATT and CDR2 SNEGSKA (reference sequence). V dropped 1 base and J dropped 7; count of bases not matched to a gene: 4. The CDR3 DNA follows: TGCAGTGCTAGAGGGGACAGGGTTACTGGCTACACCTTC. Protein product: CSARGDRVTGYTF.

CDR3 bases: TGCGCCAGCAGCCAAGCTGGGACAGGGCGCTCTGGGGCCAACGTCCTGACTTTC. Encoded protein: CASSQAGTGRSGANVLTF. The rearrangement links TRBV4-3 to TRBJ2-6; 9 bases fit TRBD1. The CDR3 loop spans 18 amino acids. Per the germline V gene, CDR1 is LGHNA and CDR2 is YSLEER. V lost 1 base, J lost 0 bases, and 4 bases stayed unmatched.

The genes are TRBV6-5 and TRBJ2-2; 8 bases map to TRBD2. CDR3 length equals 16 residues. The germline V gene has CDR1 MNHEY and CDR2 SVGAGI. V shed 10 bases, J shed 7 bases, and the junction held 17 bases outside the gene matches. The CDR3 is CATGDLSGGGNGELFF. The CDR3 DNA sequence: TGTGCCACTGGAGATCTTTCTGGCGGGGGGAACGGGGAGCTGTTTTTT.

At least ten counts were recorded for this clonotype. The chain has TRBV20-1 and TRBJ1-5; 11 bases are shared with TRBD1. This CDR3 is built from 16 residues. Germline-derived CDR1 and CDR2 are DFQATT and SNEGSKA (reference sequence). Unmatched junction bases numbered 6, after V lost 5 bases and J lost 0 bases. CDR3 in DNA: TGCAGTGCTCGGGACAGGGGGATTTATAGCAATCAGCCCCAGCATTTT. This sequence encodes CSARDRGIYSNQPQHF.